Following are 2 T cell receptor beta chains from one sample sequenced in a study of OX40 agonist ivuxolimab in advanced cancers. Method: immunoSEQ multiplex PCR; TCRdb's copy keeps in-frame clones and lacks some. The sample carries fewer than 40,000 clones, 70% to 80% recorded once. The sequences come from CD4+ or CD8+ T cells sorted from blood, collected in a trial of the OX40 agonist ivuxolimab. The source is an adult with an advanced solid tumor such as melanoma, head and neck, liver or kidney cancer.

In this sample, this clone turned up a few times. The chain joins TRBV7-3 to TRBJ2-1; D remains ambiguous. CDR3 length: 15 amino acids. With 1 base removed from V and 5 bases from J, the gap between germline ends came to 12 bases. Germline values: CDR1 SGHTA, CDR2 FQGTGA. In DNA form, the CDR3 reads TGTGCCAGCAGCTTAAGAGACGGGTCCCACAATGAGCAGTTCTTC. Its translation: CASSLRDGSHNEQFF.

As DNA, the CDR3 is TGTGCCATCAGTGAGTCGGGGGTAGGGCCGAGCTCCTACGAGCAGTACTTC. This gives the protein CAISESGVGPSSYEQYF. The chain is built from TRBV10-3 and TRBJ2-5; either TRBD1 or TRBD2 may supply D (5 bases each). The closer fit of TRBJ2-7 to the DNA end suggests the J call may be wrong. The germline V gene has CDR1 ENHRY and CDR2 SYGVKD. The CDR3 length is 17 residues.